The 8 T cell receptor beta chains below all came from one sample that was sequenced in a study of cytomegalovirus exposure and HLA in healthy donors. Amplification used 60 Vbeta primers and 13 Jbeta primers. Repertoires were generated with immunoSEQ multiplex PCR, while TCRdb's copy carries only in-frame clones and drops some. The sample has 63,000 or so clones; more than 65% are singletons. The sequenced sample was PBMCs. The source of these receptors is a woman in her twenties or thirties in good health and CMV-seronegative.

The V and J genes are TRBV15 and TRBJ1-1; possible D gene TRBD1, 6 bases. V shed 5 bases and J shed 9 bases, with 19 bases lying between them. The CDR3 contains 14 residues. Germline CDR1 LNHNV, CDR2 YYDKDF (reference sequence). The CDR3 region is CATSPRKGTRKAFF. The DNA of the CDR3 is TGTGCCACCAGCCCTAGAAAGGGGACAAGAAAAGCTTTCTTT.

The genes are TRBV13 and TRBJ2-5; D gene ambiguous. The V gene lost 1 base and the J gene lost 4 bases, with 7 bases spanning the gap. The CDR3 extends over 13 amino acids. From germline, CDR1 is PRHDT and CDR2 FYEKMQ (reference sequence). CDR3 bases: TGTGCCAGCAGCTTAGAACGGAGAGAGACCCAGTACTTC. This translates into CASSLERRETQYF.

The rearrangement links TRBV20-1 to TRBJ1-2, with D perhaps matching TRBD1 (5 bases). V was cut by 4 bases and J by 4 bases, with 7 bases left in between. The CDR3 length is 11 residues. The germline CDR1 and CDR2 sequences are DFQATT and SNEGSKA (reference sequence). CDR3 in DNA: TGCAGTGCTATAGACAGCTATGGCTACACCTTC. Protein: CSAIDSYGYTF.

This chain uses TRBV5-1 with TRBJ1-4; 12 bases fit TRBD1. The length of the CDR3 is 15 residues. Germline V gene sequence: CDR1 SGHRS, CDR2 YFSETQ. V lost 3 bases to trimming and J lost 8 bases; unmatched junction nucleotides: 5. In DNA, the CDR3 is TGCGCCAGCAGCTCCACGGGACAGGGGGCCGAAAAACTGTTTTTT. Translating gives CASSSTGQGAEKLFF.

This rearrangement joins TRBV18 to TRBJ1-2, with 7 nucleotides matching TRBD1. The germline V gene encodes CDR1 KGHSH and CDR2 LQKENI. The CDR3 loop spans 17 amino acids. V gave up 1 base and J gave up 5 bases; unmatched junction bases: 13. This CDR3 reads CASSPLPTIGTAYGYTF. CDR3 nucleotide sequence: TGTGCCAGCTCACCACTTCCTACCATAGGGACAGCTTATGGCTACACCTTC.

The V call is TRBV25-1, the J call TRBJ2-1; D is unclear. Trimming stripped 4 bases from V and 15 bases from J, with 16 bases between. CDR3 length: 12 residues. Germline V lookup: CDR1 MGHDK, CDR2 SYGVNS. The CDR3 DNA reads TGTGCCAGCAGTGGCGCCTCGGGTGGGTCGTTCTTC. This translates into CASSGASGGSFF.

The gene calls are TRBV6-4 and TRBJ1-1, with D possibly matching TRBD1 (6 bases). CDR3 size: 13 residues. V was clipped by 6 bases and J by 1 base, with 9 bases between them. Germline CDR1 reads MRHNA; CDR2 reads SNTAGT. The CDR3 reads CASSRGSNTEAFF. The CDR3 DNA follows: TGTGCCAGCAGCAGGGGCTCGAACACTGAAGCTTTCTTT.

The chain uses TRBV1 and TRBJ2-2; TRBD2, the table's D call, lacks a check against the DNA. TRBV1 is recorded as a pseudogene. This CDR3 is built from 17 residues. CDR3 residues: CTSSQQGLAGGSGELFF. For the CDR3, the DNA is TGCACCAGCAGCCAACAAGGACTAGCGGGAGGGTCCGGGGAGCTGTTTTTT.